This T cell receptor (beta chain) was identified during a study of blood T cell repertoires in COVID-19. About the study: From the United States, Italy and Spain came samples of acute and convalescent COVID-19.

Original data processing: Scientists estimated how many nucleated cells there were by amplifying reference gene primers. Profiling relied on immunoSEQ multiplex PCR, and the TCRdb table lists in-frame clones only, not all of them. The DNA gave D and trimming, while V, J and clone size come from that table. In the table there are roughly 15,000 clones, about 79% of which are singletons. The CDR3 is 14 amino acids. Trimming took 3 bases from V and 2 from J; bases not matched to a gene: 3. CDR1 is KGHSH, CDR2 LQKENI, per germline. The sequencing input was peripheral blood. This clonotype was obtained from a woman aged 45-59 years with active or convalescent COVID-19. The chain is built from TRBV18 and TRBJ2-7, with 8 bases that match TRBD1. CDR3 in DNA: TGTGCCAGCTCACCGACAGGGGCCACCTACGAGCAGTACTTC. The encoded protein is CASSPTGATYEQYF.